The clone carrying this T cell receptor beta chain occurred a few times. Its specificity is not known. These data belong to a study of T cells after yellow fever vaccination. Study results and limitations: Repertoires obtained by FACS sorting could include abundant clonotypes that entered as contaminants from the bulk population. The study found a weaker secondary response that peaked faster, day 5 versus 15.

V shed 6 bases and J shed 2 bases, with 14 bases lying between them. Germline V gene sequence: CDR1 KGHSH, CDR2 LQKENI. The CDR3 sequence is 15 residues long. TCRdb itself ran the 5' RACE reads through MiXCR, one entry per CDR3 protein. The sample records hundreds of thousands of distinct CDR3 sequences, 15% to 20% being singletons. The receptor comes from a man aged 30 to 39 who received the YFV17D yellow fever vaccine. This chain links TRBV18 with TRBJ1-3, with D unresolved. This specimen consisted of PBMCs, obtained 15 days after the yellow fever booster vaccination. CDR3 amino acids: CASSLLVDPGNTIYF. The CDR3 DNA is TGTGCCAGCTCCCTCCTCGTCGACCCTGGAAACACCATATATTTT.